A selection of T cell receptor beta chains follows, all from one sample in a study of human versus mouse CDR3 diversity and MHC coevolution. Method: immunoSEQ multiplex PCR; TCRdb's copy keeps in-frame clones and lacks some. The repertoire includes just under 60,000 clones, 85% to 95% of them detected once, and around 18% sits in the top ten. Sequencing used naive CD4+ T cells from blood. These receptors came from a person in their 60s in good health. CDR3s include the opening cysteine and the closing phenylalanine or tryptophan. The D gene is left open where the match is weak. Size values are once, few and many counts, or a class for expanded clones, and some rows have none.

v_call	d_call	clone_size	j_call	cdr3_aa	cdr3_nt
TRBV29-1	NA	NA	TRBJ2-1	CSVAPNNEQFF	TGCAGCGTTGCCCCAAACAATGAGCAGTTCTTC
TRBV11-2	TRBD2	NA	TRBJ2-3	CASSPPLQVAGGLDTQYF	TGTGCCAGCAGCCCCCCTCTCCAGGTAGCGGGAGGTTTAGATACGCAGTATTTT
TRBV15	NA	NA	TRBJ2-1	CATSRDSGGREQFF	TGTGCCACCAGCAGAGATTCGGGGGGCAGGGAGCAGTTCTTC
TRBV6-1	TRBD1	NA	TRBJ1-1	CASSTGGVKAMVAFF	TGTGCCAGCAGTACAGGGGGCGTAAAGGCTATGGTAGCTTTCTTT
TRBV6-5	TRBD2	NA	TRBJ2-5	CASRHPSGEETQYF	TGTGCCAGCAGGCACCCTAGCGGGGAAGAGACCCAGTACTTC
TRBV11-2	NA	NA	TRBJ1-4	CASSLEGGEYEKLFF	TGTGCCAGCAGCTTAGAGGGAGGAGAGTATGAAAAACTGTTTTTT
TRBV5-4	TRBD2	NA	TRBJ2-2	CASRGWGGRGQSTGELFF	TGTGCCAGCAGGGGGTGGGGCGGGAGAGGACAATCCACCGGGGAGCTGTTTTTT
TRBV5-1	NA	NA	TRBJ2-2	CASSRVGNTGELFF	TGCGCCAGCAGCCGGGTAGGGAACACCGGGGAGCTGTTTTTT
TRBV6-5	TRBD2	NA	TRBJ2-5	CASSRLAGKVKTQYF	TGTGCCAGCAGTAGACTAGCGGGAAAGGTGAAGACCCAGTACTTC
TRBV18	TRBD2	NA	TRBJ2-4	CASSPSSGSGENIQYF	TGTGCCAGCTCACCATCCAGCGGGAGCGGGGAAAACATTCAGTACTTC
TRBV11-3	TRBD2	once	TRBJ2-3	CASSLGTSGSTDTQYF	TGTGCCAGCAGCTTAGGGACTAGCGGTAGCACAGATACGCAGTATTTT
TRBV5-1	NA	NA	TRBJ1-2	CASSLDRASGYTF	TGCGCCAGCAGCTTGGACAGGGCGTCTGGCTACACCTTC
TRBV4-2	NA	NA	TRBJ2-5	CASSQGGMETQYF	TGTGCCAGCAGCCAAGGGGGCATGGAGACCCAGTACTTC
TRBV6-5	TRBD1	NA	TRBJ1-1	CASSYSDRGVSEAFF	TGTGCCAGCAGTTACTCCGACAGGGGAGTTTCCGAAGCTTTCTTT
TRBV12-5	TRBD1	once	TRBJ1-2	CASGHGQADTREGYTF	TGTGCTAGTGGTCACGGACAGGCGGATACTCGCGAAGGCTACACCTTC
TRBV25-1	TRBD2	NA	TRBJ2-3	CASGREVPDTQYF	TGTGCCAGCGGGCGGGAGGTTCCAGATACGCAGTATTTT
TRBV19	TRBD1	NA	TRBJ1-2	CASRPQGQGNYGYTF	TGTGCCAGTAGGCCTCAGGGACAGGGTAACTATGGCTACACCTTC
TRBV19	NA	NA	TRBJ1-5	CASRSVGSGQPQHF	TGTGCCAGTAGATCGGTTGGGAGCGGGCAGCCCCAGCATTTT
TRBV27	NA	NA	TRBJ1-1	CASSLSLLNTEAFF	TGTGCCAGCAGTTTGAGTCTCTTGAACACTGAAGCTTTCTTT
TRBV6-1	NA	NA	TRBJ2-1	CASSVQGIGEQFF	TGTGCCAGCAGCGTACAGGGAATCGGTGAGCAGTTCTTC
TRBV6-1	NA	NA	TRBJ2-2	CASLFETGELFF	TGTGCCAGCTTGTTCGAGACCGGGGAGCTGTTTTTT
TRBV5-4	TRBD2	NA	TRBJ2-2	CASSPRTSGKAGELFF	TGTGCCAGCAGCCCAAGGACTAGCGGGAAGGCCGGGGAGCTGTTTTTT
TRBV6-5	NA	NA	TRBJ1-1	CASHKDRNTEAFF	TGTGCCAGCCACAAAGACAGGAACACTGAAGCTTTCTTT
TRBV5-1	TRBD2	NA	TRBJ2-7	CASSSSAGSSYEQYF	TGCGCCAGCAGCTCCTCAGCGGGATCCTCCTACGAGCAGTACTTC
TRBV19	TRBD2	NA	TRBJ2-3	CASRGSGRADTQYF	TGTGCCAGTAGAGGTAGCGGGAGAGCAGATACGCAGTATTTT
TRBV18	NA	NA	TRBJ2-3	CASSRQTTSTDTQYF	TGTGCCAGCTCAAGACAGACCACTAGCACAGATACGCAGTATTTT
TRBV5-1	NA	NA	TRBJ1-1	CASSPAGDMNTEAFF	TGCGCCAGCAGCCCGGCCGGGGATATGAACACTGAAGCTTTCTTT
TRBV7-3	TRBD2	NA	TRBJ2-1	CASSLTGTSGEQFF	TGTGCCAGCAGCTTAACGGGGACTAGTGGTGAGCAGTTCTTC
TRBV30	NA	NA	TRBJ2-7	CAWNFRGKGYEQYF	TGTGCCTGGAATTTTCGGGGAAAGGGCTACGAGCAGTACTTC
TRBV5-1	TRBD1	NA	TRBJ1-1	CASTIQGDRMNTEAFF	TGCGCCAGCACCATACAGGGGGACCGTATGAACACTGAAGCTTTCTTT
TRBV19	TRBD1	few	TRBJ1-3	CASSIDRAGNTIYF	TGTGCCAGTAGTATCGACAGGGCCGGAAACACCATATATTTT
TRBV6-1	NA	NA	TRBJ1-5	CASSEFRGGQPQHF	TGTGCCAGCAGCGAATTCCGAGGGGGTCAGCCCCAGCATTTT
TRBV10-3	NA	NA	TRBJ1-1	CAISGPRGDEAFF	TGTGCCATCAGTGGACCACGGGGGGATGAAGCTTTCTTT
TRBV5-8	TRBD2	few	TRBJ2-1	CASSFGGLAGVYNEQFF	TGTGCCAGCAGCTTTGGTGGCTTAGCGGGAGTCTACAATGAGCAGTTCTTC
TRBV7-9	TRBD1	NA	TRBJ1-3	CASSFEGQHNSGNTIYF	TGTGCCAGCAGCTTCGAGGGACAGCACAACTCTGGAAACACCATATATTTT
TRBV7-3	NA	once	TRBJ2-1	CASSRMGTPGNEQFF	TGTGCCAGCAGCCGCATGGGGACTCCGGGAAATGAGCAGTTCTTC
TRBV7-3	TRBD2	NA	TRBJ2-1	CASSLGPSGSKDEQFF	TGTGCCAGCAGCTTAGGGCCTAGCGGGAGTAAAGATGAGCAGTTCTTC
TRBV25-1	TRBD1	NA	TRBJ2-7	CASCPGTGRAEQYF	TGTGCCAGCTGCCCTGGGACAGGGCGTGCCGAGCAGTACTTC
TRBV11-2	NA	NA	TRBJ1-2	CASSLQRVPSYGYTF	TGTGCCAGCAGCTTACAGCGGGTCCCCTCCTATGGCTACACCTTC
TRBV29-1	NA	NA	TRBJ2-6	CSGLASGANVLTF	TGCAGCGGGTTGGCCTCTGGGGCCAACGTCCTGACTTTC
TRBV5-4	TRBD1	NA	TRBJ2-2	CASSLDRGLGGELFF	TGTGCCAGCAGCTTGGACAGGGGGCTTGGCGGGGAGCTGTTTTTT